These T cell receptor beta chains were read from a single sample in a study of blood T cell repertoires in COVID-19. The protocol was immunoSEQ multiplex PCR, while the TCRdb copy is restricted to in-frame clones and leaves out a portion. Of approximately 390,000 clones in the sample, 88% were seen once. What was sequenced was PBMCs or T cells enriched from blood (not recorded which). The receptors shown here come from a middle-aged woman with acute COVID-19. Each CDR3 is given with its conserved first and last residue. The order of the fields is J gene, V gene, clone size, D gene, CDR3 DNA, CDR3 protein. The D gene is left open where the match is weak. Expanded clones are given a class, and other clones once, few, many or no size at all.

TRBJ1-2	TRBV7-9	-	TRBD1	TGTGCCAGCAGCTACGCCGGGACAGGGGCCAACTATGGCTACACCTTC	CASSYAGTGANYGYTF
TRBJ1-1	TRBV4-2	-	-	TGTGCCAGCAGCCACCCAGGGACTGAAGCTTTCTTT	CASSHPGTEAFF
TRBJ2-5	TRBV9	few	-	TGTGCCAGCAGCGTAAGCCCCCTCGGGGAGACCCAGTACTTC	CASSVSPLGETQYF
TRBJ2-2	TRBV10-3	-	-	TGTGCCATCAGTAGCGCATTCGGGGAGCTGTTTTTT	CAISSAFGELFF
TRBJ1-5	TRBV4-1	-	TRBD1	TGCGCCAGCAGCCAACAAACAGGGGCTACTAGCAATCAGCCCCAGCATTTT	CASSQQTGATSNQPQHF
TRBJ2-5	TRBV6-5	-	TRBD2	TGTGCCAGCATCCTAGCGGGGGGGATTCAAGAGACCCAGTACTTC	CASILAGGIQETQYF
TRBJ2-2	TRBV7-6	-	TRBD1	TGTGCCAGCAGCTTACCGCAGGGTGGGACAGCGAACACCGGGGAGCTGTTTTTT	CASSLPQGGTANTGELFF
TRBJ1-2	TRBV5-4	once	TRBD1	TGTGCCAGCAGTTCGACAGGGGACGTGGGCTACACCTTC	CASSSTGDVGYTF
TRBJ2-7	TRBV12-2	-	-	TGTGCAAGTCGCTTAGCGCGTGGACTAGCGCGCCCCGTAGAGTACTTC	CASRLARGLARPVEYF
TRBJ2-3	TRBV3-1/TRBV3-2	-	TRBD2	TGTGCCAGCAGCCAAGAGCAGGTTAGCGGGGGCCCCGGGGATACGCAGTATTTT	CASSQEQVSGGPGDTQYF
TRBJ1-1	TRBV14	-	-	TGTGCCAGCAGCCAAGTTGGGTCAGGGAATACTGAAGCTTTCTTT	CASSQVGSGNTEAFF
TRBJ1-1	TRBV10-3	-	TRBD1	TGTGCCATCAAGAATACAGGGGGCGCAAGCACTGAAGCTTTCTTT	CAIKNTGGASTEAFF
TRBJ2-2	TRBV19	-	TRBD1	TGTGCCAGTAGTCCACAGGGGGTTCCTACCGGGGAGCTGTTTTTT	CASSPQGVPTGELFF
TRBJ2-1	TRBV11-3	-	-	TGTGCCAGCAGCTCCTTGAGCGAAAATGAGCAGTTCTTC	CASSSLSENEQFF
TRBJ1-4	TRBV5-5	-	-	TGTGCCAGCAGCCGCGCTGGACACAATGAAAAACTGTTTTTT	CASSRAGHNEKLFF
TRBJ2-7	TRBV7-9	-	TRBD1	TGTGCCAGCAGCGAGGACAGGGGGCGCTACGAGCAGTACTTC	CASSEDRGRYEQYF
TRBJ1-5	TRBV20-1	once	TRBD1	TGCAGTGCTAGTCCGGGACAGGGGGATCAGCCCCAGCATTTT	CSASPGQGDQPQHF
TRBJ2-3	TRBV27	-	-	TGTGCCAGCAGTTTACCGAACAGGCCAGATACGCAGTATTTT	CASSLPNRPDTQYF
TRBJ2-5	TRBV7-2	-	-	TGTGCCAGCAGCTTTGTCAGCCAAGAGACCCAGTACTTC	CASSFVSQETQYF
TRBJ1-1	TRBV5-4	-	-	TGTGCCAGCAGCTTGGGGGCATCAACCACTGAAGCTTTCTTT	CASSLGASTTEAFF
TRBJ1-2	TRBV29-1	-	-	TGCAGCGTTGAAGCGGAGGGCGGCTATGGCTACACCTTC	CSVEAEGGYGYTF
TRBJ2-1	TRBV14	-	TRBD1	TGTGCCAGCAGCCAGTCAGGGGGCGTTAGGTCCTACAATGAGCAGTTCTTC	CASSQSGGVRSYNEQFF
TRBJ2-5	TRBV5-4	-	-	TGTGCCAGCAGCTTGATTGGTGAGATCGAGACCCAGTACTTC	CASSLIGEIETQYF
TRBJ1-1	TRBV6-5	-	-	TGTGCCTCAACAGGGTGGGTAGCAACTGAAGCTTTCTTT	CASTGWVATEAFF
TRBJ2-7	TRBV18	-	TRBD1	TGTGCCAGCTCACCAGGCAGGGGGCGTTCATCCGAGCAGTACTTC	CASSPGRGRSSEQYF